This T cell receptor (beta chain) was observed in a study of T cell repertoires in cytomegalovirus infection. As concerns this clonotype: Its antigen is still unknown.

TCRdb re-analysed the reads in MiXCR, keeping a single row per CDR3 protein. Among some 57,000 distinct CDR3 sequences, about a third were seen once, and the ten largest hold 65% to 80%. Per the germline V gene, CDR1 is LNHDA and CDR2 is SQIVND (reference sequence). This CDR3 is built from 13 residues. Deletions cut 5 bases from V and 6 bases from J, with 11 bases between. The study's findings and limits: The cumulative frequency of public TCR beta families identified carriers of CMV plus the relevant HLA.

The chain uses TRBV19 and TRBJ1-5, with D maybe TRBD1 (5 bases). Specimen: PBMCs, sequenced either directly or after in vitro stimulation (not recorded which). The receptor was derived from a human donor in good health (CMV status not recorded). Some clones in this sample may be carry-over from other donors' samples. For the CDR3, the DNA is TGTGCCAGTAGTGGGATAAGGGGTCAGCCCCAGCATTTT. Amino acids: CASSGIRGQPQHF.